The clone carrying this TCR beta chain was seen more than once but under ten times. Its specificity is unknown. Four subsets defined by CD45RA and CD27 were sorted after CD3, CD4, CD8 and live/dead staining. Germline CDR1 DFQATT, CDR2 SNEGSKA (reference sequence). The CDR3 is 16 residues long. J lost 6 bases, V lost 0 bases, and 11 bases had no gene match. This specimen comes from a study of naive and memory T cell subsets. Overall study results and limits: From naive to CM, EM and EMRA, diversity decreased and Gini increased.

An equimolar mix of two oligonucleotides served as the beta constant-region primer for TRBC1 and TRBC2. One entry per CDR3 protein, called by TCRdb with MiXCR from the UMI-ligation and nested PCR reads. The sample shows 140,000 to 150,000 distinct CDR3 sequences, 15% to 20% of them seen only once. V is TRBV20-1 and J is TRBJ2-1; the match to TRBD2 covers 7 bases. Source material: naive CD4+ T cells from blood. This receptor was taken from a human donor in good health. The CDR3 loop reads CSARDLGRELGNEQFF. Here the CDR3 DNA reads TGCAGTGCTAGAGATCTCGGGCGGGAGCTGGGCAATGAGCAGTTCTTC.